These 2 T cell receptor beta chains share one sample of origin, sequenced in a study of shared clonotypes between healthy human individuals. Produced via immunoSEQ multiplex PCR; TCRdb's table is partial and in-frame only. The table shows about 2.4 million clones, with more than 85% occurring only once. The sample was naive CD4+ T cells from PBMCs. Subset denoted: CD45RA+ positively selected. Receptors originate from a man aged 18 to 29 in good health. Some clones in this sample may be carry-over from other donors' samples.

V usage is TRBV5-4 and J usage is TRBJ2-7; TRBD2 aligns across 11 bases. V lost 1 base, J lost 5 bases, and 5 bases stayed unmatched. Germline lookup yields CDR1 SGHNT and CDR2 YYREEE (reference sequence). The CDR3 is 15 residues long. The CDR3 DNA follows: TGTGCCAGCAGCTTGCCTAGCGGGAGGTGGGACGAGCAGTACTTC. As protein: CASSLPSGRWDEQYF. The whole variable domain, filled in from reference TRBV5-4 and TRBJ2-7, reads ETGVTQSPTHLIKTRGQQVTLRCSSQSGHNTVSWYQQALGQGPQFIFQYYREEENGRGNFPPRFSGLQFPNYSSELNVNALELDDSALYLCASSLPSGRWDEQYFGPGTRLTVT.

The chain combines TRBV23-1 with TRBJ2-1; unclear D gene. TRBV23-1 is marked as an open reading frame, function uncertain. CDR3 length: 17 residues. V lost 2 bases, J lost 7 bases, and 21 bases lay in between. The chain's CDR3 is CASSQIRTTQVRNEQFF. The CDR3 DNA is TGCGCCAGCAGTCAAATCCGGACGACTCAGGTGAGGAATGAGCAGTTCTTC.